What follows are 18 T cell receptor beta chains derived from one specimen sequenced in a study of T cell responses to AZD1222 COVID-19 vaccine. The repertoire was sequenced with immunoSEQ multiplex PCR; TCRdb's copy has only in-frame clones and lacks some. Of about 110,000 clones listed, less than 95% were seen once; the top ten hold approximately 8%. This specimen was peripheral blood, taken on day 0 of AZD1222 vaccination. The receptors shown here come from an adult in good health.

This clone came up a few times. Here the CDR3 DNA reads TGTGCCACCAGTGAGCGGAGTGAGGCTGAAGCTTTCTTT. It is translated as CATSERSEAEAFF. The V and J genes are TRBV24-1 and TRBJ1-1; D remains unclear. V was clipped by 4 bases and J by 6 bases, with 11 bases between them. Germline V lookup: CDR1 KGHDR, CDR2 SFDVKD. This CDR3 comprises 13 residues.

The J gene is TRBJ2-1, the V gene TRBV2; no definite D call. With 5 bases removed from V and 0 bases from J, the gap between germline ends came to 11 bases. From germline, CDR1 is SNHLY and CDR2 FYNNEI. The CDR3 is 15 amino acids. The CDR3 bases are TGTGCCAGCAGTCCCGACACTGTCTCCTACAATGAGCAGTTCTTC. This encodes CASSPDTVSYNEQFF.

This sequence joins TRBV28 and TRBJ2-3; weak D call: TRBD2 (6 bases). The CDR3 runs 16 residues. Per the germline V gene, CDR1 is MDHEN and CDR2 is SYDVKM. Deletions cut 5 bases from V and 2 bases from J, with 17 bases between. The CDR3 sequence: CASSLVGSGFTDTQYF. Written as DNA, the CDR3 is TGTGCCAGCAGTCTAGTGGGAAGCGGGTTCACAGATACGCAGTATTTT.

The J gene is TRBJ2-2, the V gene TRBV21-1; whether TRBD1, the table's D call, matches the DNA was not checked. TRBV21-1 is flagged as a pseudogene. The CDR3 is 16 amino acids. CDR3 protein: CASTPGAVANTGELFF. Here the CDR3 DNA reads TGTGCCAGCACCCCAGGTGCAGTCGCGAACACCGGGGAGCTGTTTTTT.

CDR3 in amino acids: CASSTETGAVAPLHF. Written as DNA, the CDR3 is TGTGCCAGCAGCACCGAGACGGGGGCTGTAGCACCCCTCCACTTT. The V call is TRBV7-9, the J call TRBJ1-6; possible D gene TRBD1, 6 bases. This CDR3 region has 15 residues. Germline CDR1 reads SEHNR; CDR2 reads FQNEAQ (reference sequence). V lost 5 bases to trimming and J lost 11 bases, with 19 bases between them. Filled out from reference TRBV7-9 and TRBJ1-6, the complete variable domain reads DTGVSQNPRHKITKRGQNVTFRCDPISEHNRLYWYRQTLGQGPEFLTYFQNEAQLEKSRLLSDRFSAERPKGSFSTLEIQRTEQGDSAMYLCASSTETGAVAPLHFGNGTRLTVT.

CDR3 DNA: TGTGCCAGCAAGGGCGCGGGGGACCAGCCCCAGCATTTT. Its translation is CASKGAGDQPQHF. The chain has TRBV6-5 and TRBJ1-5; weak D call: TRBD1 (5 bases). The CDR3 extends over 13 amino acids. V lost 7 bases and J lost 7, with 14 bases in between. Germline V gene lookup returns CDR1 MNHEY and CDR2 SVGAGI.

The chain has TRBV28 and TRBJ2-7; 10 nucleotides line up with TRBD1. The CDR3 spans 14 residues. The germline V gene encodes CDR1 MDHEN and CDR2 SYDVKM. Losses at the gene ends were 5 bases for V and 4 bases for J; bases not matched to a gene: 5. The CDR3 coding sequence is TGTGCCAGCAGTCCCCGACAGGGGGCTTACGAGCAGTACTTC. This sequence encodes CASSPRQGAYEQYF.

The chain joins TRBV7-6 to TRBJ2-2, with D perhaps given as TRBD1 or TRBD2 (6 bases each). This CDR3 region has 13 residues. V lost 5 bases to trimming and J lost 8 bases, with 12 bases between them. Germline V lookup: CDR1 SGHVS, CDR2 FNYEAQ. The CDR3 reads CASSTGTSGELFF. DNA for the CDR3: TGTGCCAGCAGCACAGGGACTTCGGGGGAGCTGTTTTTT.

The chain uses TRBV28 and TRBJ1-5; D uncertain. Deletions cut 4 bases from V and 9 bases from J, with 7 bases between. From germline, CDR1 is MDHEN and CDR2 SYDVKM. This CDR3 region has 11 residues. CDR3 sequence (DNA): TGTGCCAGCAGTTCCGAGTGGCCCCAGCATTTT. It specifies CASSSEWPQHF.

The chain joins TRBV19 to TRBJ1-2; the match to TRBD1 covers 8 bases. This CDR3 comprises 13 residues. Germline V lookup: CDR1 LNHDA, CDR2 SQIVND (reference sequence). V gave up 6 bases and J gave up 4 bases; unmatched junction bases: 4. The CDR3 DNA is TGTGCCAGTAGGTTGACAGGGGCCTATGGCTACACCTTC. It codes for CASRLTGAYGYTF.

CDR3 bases: TGTGCCAGCAGCCTCAGGACAGGGGGCTCAGCTAACTATGGCTACACCTTC. It yields the protein CASSLRTGGSANYGYTF. The chain carries TRBV3-1 (or the pseudogene TRBV3-2) and TRBJ1-2, with 11 bases aligning to TRBD1. CDR3 length: 17 amino acids. The J segment lost 0 bases and the V segment lost 4 bases, leaving 7 bases of the junction unmatched. In germline, CDR1 is LGHDT, CDR2 YNNKEL (reference sequence).

CDR3 loop: CASSLTSFDEQFF. CDR3 coding DNA: TGTGCCAGCTCACTCACTAGTTTCGATGAGCAGTTCTTC. The chain employs TRBV18 and TRBJ2-1, with D possibly TRBD2 on 5 matching bases. Germline values: CDR1 KGHSH, CDR2 LQKENI. V was clipped by 4 bases and J by 8 bases, with 12 bases between them. There are 13 residues in the CDR3. The entire variable domain, with the rest obtained from reference TRBV18 and TRBJ2-1, is as follows: NAGVMQNPRHLVRRRGQEARLRCSPMKGHSHVYWYRQLPEEGLKFMVYLQKENIIDESGMPKERFSAEFPKEGPSILRIQQVVRGDSAAYFCASSLTSFDEQFFGPGTRLTVL.

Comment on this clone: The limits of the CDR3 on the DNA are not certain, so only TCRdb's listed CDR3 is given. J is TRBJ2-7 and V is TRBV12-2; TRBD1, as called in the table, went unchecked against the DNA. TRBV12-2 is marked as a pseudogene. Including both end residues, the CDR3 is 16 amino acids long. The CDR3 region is CASRPDWGTGATQQYF.

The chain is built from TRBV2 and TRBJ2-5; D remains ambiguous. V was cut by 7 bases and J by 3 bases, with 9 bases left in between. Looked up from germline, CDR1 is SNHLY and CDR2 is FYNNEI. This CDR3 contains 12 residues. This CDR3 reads CASTYPEETQYF. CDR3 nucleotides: TGTGCCAGCACGTACCCAGAAGAGACCCAGTACTTC.

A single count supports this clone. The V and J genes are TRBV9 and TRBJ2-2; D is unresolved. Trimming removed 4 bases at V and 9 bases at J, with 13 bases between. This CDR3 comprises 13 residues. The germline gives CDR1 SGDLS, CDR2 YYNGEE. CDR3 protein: CASSLAQTRELFF. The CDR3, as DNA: TGTGCCAGCAGCCTCGCCCAGACCCGGGAGCTGTTTTTT.

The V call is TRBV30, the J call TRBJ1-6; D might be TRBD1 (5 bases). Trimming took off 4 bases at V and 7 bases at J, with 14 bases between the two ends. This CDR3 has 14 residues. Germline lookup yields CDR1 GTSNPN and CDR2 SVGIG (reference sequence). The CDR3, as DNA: TGTGCCTGGATACCGGGACGGGGGAATTCACCCCTCCACTTT. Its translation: CAWIPGRGNSPLHF.

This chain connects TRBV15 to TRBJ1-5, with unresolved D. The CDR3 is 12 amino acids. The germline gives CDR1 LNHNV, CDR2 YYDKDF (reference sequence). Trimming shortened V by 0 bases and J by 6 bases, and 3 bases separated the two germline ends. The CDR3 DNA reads TGTGCCACCAGCAGAGATGTTCAGCCCCAGCATTTT. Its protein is CATSRDVQPQHF. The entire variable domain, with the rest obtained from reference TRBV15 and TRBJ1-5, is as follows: DAMVIQNPRYQVTQFGKPVTLSCSQTLNHNVMYWYQQKSSQAPKLLFHYYDKDFNNEADTPDNFQSRRPNTSFCFLDIRSPGLGDTAMYLCATSRDVQPQHFGDGTRLSIL.

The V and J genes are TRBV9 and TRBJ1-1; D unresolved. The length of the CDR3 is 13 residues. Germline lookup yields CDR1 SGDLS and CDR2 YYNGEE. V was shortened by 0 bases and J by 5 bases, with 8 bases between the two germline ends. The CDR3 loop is CASSVGPTTEAFF. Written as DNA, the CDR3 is TGTGCCAGCAGCGTAGGACCAACAACTGAAGCTTTCTTT.